Listed below are T cell receptor beta chains from one sample, sequenced in a study of cytomegalovirus exposure and HLA in healthy donors. The method was immunoSEQ multiplex PCR; TCRdb's version includes in-frame clones alone and lacks a portion of them. Of roughly 230,000 clones in the sample, around 78% were seen once. What was sequenced was PBMCs. Every receptor here comes from a boy between 10 and 17 years old in good health and CMV-seronegative. Each CDR3 is given with its conserved first and last residue. Fields, in order: clone size, D gene, V gene, J gene, CDR3 protein, CDR3 DNA. D genes are given only for firm matches. Clone size is given for some rows only: seen once, a few or many times, or a class if the clone is expanded.

few,TRBD2,TRBV10-1,TRBJ2-5,CASSEIAGWETQYF,TGCGCCAGCAGTGAGATAGCGGGATGGGAGACCCAGTACTTC
.,.,TRBV10-3,TRBJ1-5,CAISEGHGDQPQHF,TGTGCCATCAGTGAGGGGCATGGTGATCAGCCCCAGCATTTT
.,.,TRBV9,TRBJ1-6,CASSPATGGNNSPLHF,TGTGCCAGCAGCCCCGCGACAGGCGGTAATAATTCACCCCTCCACTTT
.,TRBD1,TRBV5-1,TRBJ1-4,CASSSGQRNEKLFF,TGCGCCAGCAGCTCGGGACAGAGGAATGAAAAACTGTTTTTT
.,TRBD1,TRBV27,TRBJ1-1,CASAPYGTVQQAFF,TGTGCCAGCGCACCGTATGGGACAGTTCAACAAGCTTTCTTT
.,.,TRBV6-5,TRBJ2-3,CASSSWTSTDTQYF,TGTGCCAGCAGTTCGTGGACTAGCACAGATACGCAGTATTTT
few,TRBD1,TRBV2,TRBJ1-1,CASSPRGREAFF,TGTGCCAGCAGTCCCAGGGGGCGTGAAGCTTTCTTT
few,.,TRBV10-3,TRBJ1-2,CAISAWTDVDGYTF,TGTGCCATCAGTGCCTGGACAGACGTTGATGGCTACACCTTC
.,.,TRBV28,TRBJ2-1,CASSELAPFNNEQFF,TGTGCCAGCTCAGAACTAGCTCCATTTAACAATGAGCAGTTCTTC
.,.,TRBV2,TRBJ1-1,CASSDSPGALNTEAFF,TGTGCCAGCAGCGACAGCCCGGGTGCCTTGAACACTGAAGCTTTCTTT
.,.,TRBV13,TRBJ1-2,CASSLVTSDTFSTF,TGTGCCAGCAGCTTAGTTACATCGGACACCTTCAGCACCTTC
.,.,TRBV13,TRBJ1-1,CASSRGNTEAFF,TGTGCCAGCAGCCGGGGGAACACTGAAGCTTTCTTT
.,.,TRBV11-3,TRBJ1-2,CASSLARGDGYTF,TGTGCCAGCAGCTTAGCCAGGGGAGATGGCTACACCTTC
.,.,TRBV7-9,TRBJ1-1,CASSLNLAMNTEAFF,TGTGCCAGCAGCTTAAATCTAGCCATGAACACTGAAGCTTTCTTT
.,.,TRBV27,TRBJ1-2,CASSWGQAGGYTF,TGTGCCAGCAGTTGGGGCCAGGCGGGAGGCTACACCTTC
.,.,TRBV5-1,TRBJ1-1,CASSFRGSMTEAFF,TGCGCCAGCAGCTTTCGGGGTTCGATGACTGAAGCTTTCTTT
.,.,TRBV29-1,TRBJ2-5,CSVPRSGPQLGETQYF,TGCAGCGTTCCCAGGAGCGGGCCTCAGCTGGGGGAGACCCAGTACTTC
.,.,TRBV11-2,TRBJ2-2,CASIGGLRGGRTGELFF,TGTGCCAGCATCGGGGGTTTAAGGGGGGGTCGCACCGGGGAGCTGTTTTTT
.,.,TRBV6-1,TRBJ1-5,CASSVPEWLTVGQGQPQHF,TGTGCCAGCAGTGTCCCCGAGTGGTTGACAGTAGGGCAGGGCCAGCCCCAGCATTTT
.,.,TRBV11-1,TRBJ2-7,CASSLAGLPTYEQYF,TGTGCCAGCAGCTTAGCCGGACTACCTACCTACGAGCAGTACTTC
.,TRBD1,TRBV10-3,TRBJ1-2,CAITSTGEYGYTF,TGTGCCATCACTAGCACAGGGGAGTATGGCTACACCTTC
.,TRBD1,TRBV6-1,TRBJ1-1,CASSIDRGTMAFF,TGTGCCAGCAGCATCGACAGGGGGACGATGGCTTTCTTT
.,.,TRBV19,TRBJ1-1,CASSTPVNTEAFF,TGTGCCAGTAGCACCCCGGTGAACACTGAAGCTTTCTTT
.,TRBD1,TRBV5-1,TRBJ1-2,CASSWGQGADGYTF,TGCGCCAGCAGCTGGGGACAGGGGGCGGATGGCTACACCTTC
few,.,TRBV30,TRBJ2-3,CAWKGGTSTDTQYF,TGTGCCTGGAAGGGTGGGACTAGCACAGATACGCAGTATTTT
.,.,TRBV4-1,TRBJ1-3,CASSQGQGSENTIYF,TGCGCCAGCAGCCAAGGTCAGGGGTCCGAAAACACCATATATTTT
.,TRBD2,TRBV28,TRBJ2-3,CASSTSGSADTQYF,TGTGCCAGCAGTACCAGCGGGAGTGCAGATACGCAGTATTTT
.,TRBD2,TRBV5-4,TRBJ2-1,CASSFDGRAYNEQFF,TGTGCCAGCAGCTTCGACGGGAGGGCCTACAATGAGCAGTTCTTC
.,TRBD2,TRBV10-3,TRBJ2-6,CAISDGRADSGANVLTF,TGTGCCATCAGTGACGGGAGGGCAGATTCTGGGGCCAACGTCCTGACTTTC
.,.,TRBV5-5,TRBJ1-4,CASSPQGATNEKLFF,TGTGCCAGCAGCCCCCAGGGTGCAACTAATGAAAAACTGTTTTTT
.,TRBD2,TRBV5-1,TRBJ2-5,CASSLVLAGKETQYF,TGCGCCAGCAGCTTGGTTCTAGCGGGAAAAGAGACCCAGTACTTC
.,TRBD1,TRBV6-1,TRBJ1-1,CASSLQGEGDTEAFF,TGTGCCAGCAGCTTACAGGGGGAAGGGGACACTGAAGCTTTCTTT
.,.,TRBV29-1,TRBJ2-7,CSVEVHGGVPYEQYF,TGCAGCGTTGAAGTGCACGGGGGAGTTCCCTACGAGCAGTACTTC
.,TRBD2,TRBV5-6,TRBJ2-4,CASSFLAGGGKNIQYF,TGTGCCAGCAGCTTTCTAGCGGGGGGGGGCAAAAACATTCAGTACTTC
.,.,TRBV6-1,TRBJ2-7,CASSGYTQGRFDEQYF,TGTGCCAGCAGTGGTTATACACAGGGGAGGTTTGACGAGCAGTACTTC
once,.,TRBV30,TRBJ2-7,CASYPRRNAGTIYEQYF,TGTGCCTCCTACCCCCGACGGAACGCAGGGACAATCTACGAGCAGTACTTC
.,TRBD2,TRBV4-2,TRBJ2-3,CASSPKGTSGGEVDTQYF,TGTGCCAGCAGCCCCAAGGGTACTAGCGGGGGGGAAGTGGATACGCAGTATTTT
.,.,TRBV19,TRBJ2-3,CASSRALGRQDTQYF,TGTGCCAGTAGTCGCGCCCTGGGCAGGCAAGATACGCAGTATTTT
.,.,TRBV7-8,TRBJ1-5,CASSPHRGMGQPQHF,TGTGCCAGCAGCCCCCACCGGGGAATGGGTCAGCCCCAGCATTTT
.,.,TRBV7-9,TRBJ1-4,CASSSKRTNEKLFF,TGTGCCAGCAGCTCCAAGAGGACTAATGAAAAACTGTTTTTT
.,TRBD2,TRBV6-5,TRBJ2-7,CASSYTGGGDYGQYF,TGTGCCAGCAGTTACACGGGCGGGGGAGATTACGGGCAGTACTTC
once,.,TRBV30,TRBJ1-1,CAWADSMNTEAFF,TGTGCCTGGGCCGACAGCATGAACACTGAAGCTTTCTTT
few,TRBD1,TRBV19,TRBJ1-4,CASSILRTGDEKLFF,TGTGCCAGTAGTATTCTGAGGACAGGGGACGAAAAACTGTTTTTT
.,TRBD2,TRBV5-4,TRBJ2-7,CASSVGLAEGYEQYF,TGTGCCAGCAGCGTCGGACTAGCAGAAGGCTACGAGCAGTACTTC